What follows are 11 T cell receptor beta chains derived from one specimen sequenced in a study of CD8 T cell repertoires and HIV-1 epitope variants. Which antigens these TCRs recognize remains unknown. Measured with immunoSEQ multiplex PCR; TCRdb has only the in-frame clones, and not every one. The sample carries several thousand clones, around 64% recorded once. Sequenced material: cultured CD8+ T cells derived from PBMCs. Every receptor here comes from a male donor with HIV.

Here the CDR3 DNA reads TGTGCCAGCAGCTTAGGGGAAGGGTCCCCCTCCTACAATGAGCAGTTCTTC. Protein product: CASSLGEGSPSYNEQFF. The chain carries TRBV11-1 and TRBJ2-1, with no clear D. CDR3 length: 17 amino acids. The germline V gene has CDR1 SGHAT and CDR2 FQDESV (reference sequence). The V end lost 1 base, the J end lost 0 bases, and 13 bases lay between the germline ends.

The chain carries TRBV28 and TRBJ1-5; no clear D gene. Looked up from germline, CDR1 is MDHEN and CDR2 is SYDVKM. This CDR3 has 15 residues. Trimming removed 5 bases at V and 3 bases at J, with 14 bases between. CDR3 in amino acids: CASSPDKDPNQPQHF. The CDR3 nucleotides read TGTGCCAGCAGTCCTGACAAAGACCCCAATCAGCCCCAGCATTTT.

This chain uses TRBV27 with TRBJ2-7; 7 bases match TRBD2. This CDR3 comprises 15 residues. Trimming removed 3 bases from V and 6 bases from J; junction bases left unmatched: 11. Germline CDR1 reads MNHEY; CDR2 reads SMNVEV (reference sequence). In DNA, the CDR3 is TGTGCCAGCAGTTTTGGGGCGGGAGAAGCTTCCGAGCAGTACTTC. Its translation: CASSFGAGEASEQYF.

The chain recombines TRBV12-5 with TRBJ2-2; D might be TRBD1 (6 bases). The CDR3 runs to 15 residues. Germline assignment: CDR1 LGHNT and CDR2 FRNRAP. V lost 5 bases, J lost 2 bases, and 12 bases lay in between. The CDR3 DNA is TGTGCTAGTGGTACCGGGACACAAAACACCGGGGAGCTGTTTTTT. Translated, it gives CASGTGTQNTGELFF.

V gene TRBV10-3 combines with J gene TRBJ2-7; 7 nucleotides agree with TRBD2. The CDR3 consists of 16 residues. The junction had 13 bases not matched to a gene; V was cut back by 6 bases and J by 2 bases. The germline CDR1 and CDR2 sequences are ENHRY and SYGVKD. The CDR3 sequence: CAISDLLQRDPYEQYF. CDR3 DNA: TGTGCCATCAGCGACCTCCTCCAGCGGGACCCCTACGAGCAGTACTTC.

This clone is deemed medium-sized. The CDR3 DNA sequence: TGTGCCACATCAGGGGGCGTTCGCAATCAGCCCCAGCATTTT. The encoded protein is CATSGGVRNQPQHF. This rearrangement joins TRBV6-5 to TRBJ1-5; 8 positions agree with TRBD1. The CDR3 has 14 amino acids. CDR1 and CDR2 (germline): MNHEY, SVGAGI. Trimming removed 10 bases from V and 2 bases from J; junction bases left unmatched: 7.

This clone was detected only a few times. V is TRBV7-9 and J is TRBJ1-4; 7 bases align to TRBD1. The ends lost 5 bases at V and 8 bases at J; junction bases unmatched: 11. This CDR3 spans 15 amino acids. CDR1 and CDR2 (germline): SEHNR, FQNEAQ (reference sequence). The CDR3 spells CASSGNRGRREKLFF. In DNA form, the CDR3 reads TGTGCCAGCAGCGGGAACAGGGGCCGGAGAGAAAAACTGTTTTTT.

This chain links TRBV7-9 with TRBJ2-3, with D possibly TRBD2 on 6 matching bases. Germline V CDR1 and CDR2: SEHNR, FQNEAQ (reference sequence). V was shortened by 2 bases and J by 0 bases, with 9 bases between the two germline ends. There are 15 residues in the CDR3. The CDR3 protein is CASSLIAESTDTQYF. The DNA of the CDR3 is TGTGCCAGCAGCTTAATAGCGGAGAGCACAGATACGCAGTATTTT.

The chain uses TRBV10-2 and TRBJ1-1; D remains unclear. V shed 1 base and J shed 1 base, with 7 bases lying between them. Germline assignment: CDR1 WSHSY and CDR2 SAAADI. The CDR3 has 14 residues. CDR3 region: CASSEFSENTEAFF. The CDR3 DNA reads as TGCGCCAGCAGTGAGTTTAGTGAGAACACTGAAGCTTTCTTT.

The V gene is TRBV14, the J gene TRBJ2-7; D is undetermined. V lost 3 bases, J lost 3 bases, and 3 bases lay in between. CDR3 length: 11 amino acids. Germline CDR1 SGHDN, CDR2 FVKESK. CDR3 in amino acids: CASSQGYEQYF. The CDR3 nucleotides are TGTGCCAGCAGCCAGGGCTACGAGCAGTACTTC. Drawing the rest from reference TRBV14 and TRBJ2-7, the complete variable domain is EAGVTQFPSHSVIEKGQTVTLRCDPISGHDNLYWYRRVMGKEIKFLLHFVKESKQDESGMPNNRFLAERTGGTYSTLKVQPAELEDSGVYFCASSQGYEQYFGPGTRLTVT.

The CDR3: CASSLEITEAFF. The CDR3, as DNA: TGTGCCAGCAGCTTAGAAATCACTGAAGCTTTCTTT. The chain has TRBV7-8 and TRBJ1-1, with no clear D. This CDR3 comprises 12 residues. Germline CDR1 and CDR2: SGHVS and FQNEAQ. V lost 1 base and J 4 bases, leaving 4 bases between the germline ends.